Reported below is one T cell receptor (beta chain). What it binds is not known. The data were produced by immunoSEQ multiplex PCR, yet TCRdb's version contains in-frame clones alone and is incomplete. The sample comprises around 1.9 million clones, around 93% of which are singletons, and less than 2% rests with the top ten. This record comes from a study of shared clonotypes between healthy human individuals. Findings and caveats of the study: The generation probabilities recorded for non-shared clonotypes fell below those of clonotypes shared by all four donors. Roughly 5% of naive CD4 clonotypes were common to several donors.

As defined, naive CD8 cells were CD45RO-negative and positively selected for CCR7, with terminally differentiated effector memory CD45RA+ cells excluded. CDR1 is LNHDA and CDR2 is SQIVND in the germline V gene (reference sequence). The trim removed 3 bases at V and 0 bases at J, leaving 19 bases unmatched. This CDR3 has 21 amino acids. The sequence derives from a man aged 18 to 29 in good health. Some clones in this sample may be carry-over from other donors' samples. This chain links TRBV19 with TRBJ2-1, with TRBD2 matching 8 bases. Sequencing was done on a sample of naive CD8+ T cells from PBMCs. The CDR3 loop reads CASSISEGGLAGAYSYNEQFF. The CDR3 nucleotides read TGTGCCAGTAGTATTTCGGAGGGCGGCCTAGCGGGTGCTTACTCCTACAATGAGCAGTTCTTC.